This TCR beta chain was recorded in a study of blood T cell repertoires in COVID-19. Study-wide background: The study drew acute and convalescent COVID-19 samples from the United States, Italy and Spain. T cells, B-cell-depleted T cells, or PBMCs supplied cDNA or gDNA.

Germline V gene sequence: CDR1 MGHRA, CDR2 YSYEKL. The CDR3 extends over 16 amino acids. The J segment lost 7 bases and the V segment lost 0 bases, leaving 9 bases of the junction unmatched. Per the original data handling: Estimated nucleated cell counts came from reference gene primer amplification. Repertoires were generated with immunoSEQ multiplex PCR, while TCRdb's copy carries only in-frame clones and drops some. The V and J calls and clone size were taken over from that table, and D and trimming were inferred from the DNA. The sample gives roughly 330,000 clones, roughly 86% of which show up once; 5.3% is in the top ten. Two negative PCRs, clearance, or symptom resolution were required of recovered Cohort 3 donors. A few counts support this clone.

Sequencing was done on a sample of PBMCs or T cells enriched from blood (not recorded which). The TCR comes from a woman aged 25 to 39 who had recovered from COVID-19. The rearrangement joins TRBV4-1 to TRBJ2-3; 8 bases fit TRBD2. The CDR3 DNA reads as TGCGCCAGCAGCCAAGAGGGGCGGGGGGCCCGCAATACGCAGTATTTT. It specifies CASSQEGRGARNTQYF.